One sample yielded the 4 T cell receptor beta chains listed below, sequenced in a study of Ad26.COV2.S vaccination and SARS-CoV-2 variants. Generated by immunoSEQ multiplex PCR, the TCRdb table keeps only in-frame clones and is missing some. The sample carries approximately 480,000 clones, approximately 90% recorded once. Treatment specified: around 19 received Ad26.COV2.S at low or high dose, single or two shots; 5 received placebo; per-sample allocation not given. Specimen acquisition occurred on day 63 following the initial vaccine or placebo injection. Sequenced material: peripheral blood, taken in a trial of Ad26.COV2.S vaccine versus placebo. The receptors here all came from a person aged 18-60 years who received the Ad26.COV2.S COVID-19 vaccine or a placebo.

V and J are TRBV3-1 (or the pseudogene TRBV3-2) and TRBJ2-7; D is ambiguous. Germline V lookup: CDR1 LGHDT, CDR2 YNNKEL (reference sequence). There are 14 residues in the CDR3. Trimming removed 0 bases from V and 3 bases from J, with 9 bases in between. CDR3 loop: CASSQDSASYEQYF. Written as DNA, the CDR3 is TGTGCCAGCAGCCAAGACAGCGCAAGCTACGAGCAGTACTTC.

The CDR3 is CASSVVSGRGEQYF. The CDR3 nucleotides are TGTGCCAGCAGCGTAGTTAGCGGGAGGGGCGAGCAGTACTTC. The chain joins TRBV9 to TRBJ2-7; 11 bases line up with TRBD2. The CDR3 loop spans 14 amino acids. CDR1 and CDR2 (germline): SGDLS, YYNGEE. V trimming: 0 bases; J trimming: 6 bases; junction bases outside the gene matches: 2.

This clone was counted once. The V gene is TRBV12-3 or TRBV12-4, the J gene TRBJ1-6; a possible D gene is TRBD1 (6 bases). V lost 3 bases and J 12 bases, leaving 12 bases between the germline ends. This CDR3 has 13 residues. In DNA form, the CDR3 reads TGTGCCAGCAGTTTCGGACAGTCGGGACCCCTCCACTTT. Translating gives CASSFGQSGPLHF.

The CDR3 sequence is CASSLGGLSYNEQFF. The CDR3 DNA reads as TGCGCCAGCAGCTTGGGCGGACTCTCCTACAATGAGCAGTTCTTC. The chain uses TRBV5-1 and TRBJ2-1; tentatively, D is TRBD2 (5 bases). Germline CDR1 SGHRS, CDR2 YFSETQ. This CDR3 region has 15 residues. V gave up 0 bases and J gave up 0 bases, with 7 bases separating them.